The clone carrying this TCR beta chain was seen only a few times. Antigen: not known. This sample was included in a study of T-cell memory formation after mild COVID-19. Study conclusions and caveats: Detection of some responders pre-infection suggested pre-existing cross-reactive memory T cells participated. Confirmation was lacking for SARS-CoV-2 specificity of second-wave clones that peaked on day 37.

The CDR3 contains 16 residues. V gave up 4 bases and J gave up 1 base; unmatched junction bases: 8. Germline V gives CDR1 SGHRS, CDR2 YFSETQ. The TCR alpha and TCR beta cDNA libraries, bearing sample barcodes and UMIs, were generated by 5'RACE using constant-segment primers. TCRdb analysed the 5' RACE reads with MiXCR anew, one entry per CDR3 protein. Among 580,000 or so distinct CDR3 sequences, around a sixth were seen once, and the ten largest hold roughly 7.7%. The sequence was collected from an adult woman who had mild COVID-19 (a few samples of this study predate the infection). Cell type and time point are not known. This chain links TRBV5-1 with TRBJ2-4; 7 nucleotides align to TRBD2. What was sequenced was PBMCs or a T cell subset sorted from them (not recorded which). The CDR3 coding sequence is TGCGCCAGCAGCCGGGGAGGGGACGGGGCCAAAAACATTCAGTACTTC. It specifies CASSRGGDGAKNIQYF.